This TCR beta chain was recovered during a study of blood T cell repertoires in COVID-19. Study background: The United States, Italy and Spain provided the acute and convalescent COVID-19 samples.

The V end lost 0 bases, the J end lost 6 bases, and 16 bases lay between the germline ends. CDR1 and CDR2 (germline): SGDLS, YYNGEE. The CDR3 covers 15 residues. Generated by immunoSEQ multiplex PCR, the TCRdb table keeps only in-frame clones and is missing some. This repertoire shows roughly 190,000 clones, around 79% found once; its top ten account for 9.5% to 15%. Sequencing input: peripheral blood. The sequence was collected from a woman aged 45-60 years with acute or convalescent COVID-19. This chain uses TRBV9 with TRBJ2-7, with a tentative D call TRBD1 (6 bases). The CDR3 region has the DNA TGTGCCAGCAGCGTAGGGACAGCCCATTCTAGCGAGCAGTACTTC. This translates into CASSVGTAHSSEQYF.